This T cell receptor (beta chain) was observed in a study of T cell changes during pregnancy in multiple sclerosis. Profiling relied on immunoSEQ multiplex PCR, and the TCRdb table lists in-frame clones only, not all of them. The repertoire holds about 83,000 clones, roughly nine tenths seen once, with 3.5% to 4% in the top ten. This clone occurred a few times. Germline V gene lookup returns CDR1 LNHDA and CDR2 SQIVND (reference sequence). The CDR3 covers 14 residues. V lost 7 bases, J lost 0 bases, and 10 bases lay in between. This rearrangement joins TRBV19 to TRBJ2-1, with D tentatively TRBD1 (6 bases). This clonotype originated in a female donor in good health, serving as a control in a pregnancy study. Some clones in this sample may be carry-over from other donors' samples. The sequencing used PBMCs, collected in the first trimester of pregnancy. Written as DNA, the CDR3 is TGTGCCAGTAAGACAGGAAGCTCCTACAATGAGCAGTTCTTC. Its protein is CASKTGSSYNEQFF. Using reference TRBV19 and TRBJ2-1 for the parts outside the CDR3, the full variable domain is DGGITQSPKYLFRKEGQNVTLSCEQNLNHDAMYWYRQDPGQGLRLIYYSQIVNDFQKGDIAEGYSVSREKKESFPLTVTSAQKNPTAFYLCASKTGSSYNEQFFGPGTRLTVL.